This TCR beta chain derives from a study of STAT5B mutations in CD4+ large granular lymphocyte leukemia (dated by TCRdb to 2022 to 2024). In terms of the full investigation: Among healthy controls, the CDR3 'QG' motif was associated with a particular HLA allele. The study compared the TCRbeta repertoires of patients with CD4+ T-cell large granular lymphocyte leukemia against the TCRbeta repertoires of healthy blood donors. Flow cytometry on FACSCanto II or FACSVerse confirmed that purified fractions exceeded 95% purity among lymphocytes.

Details on this clone: Its target antigen remains unknown. Qualities for individual bases were not recorded, and no much larger clone is one base off.

V loses 8 bases of germline sequence and J loses 3 bases, and the interval between the two ends is 10 bases. From the cysteine through the phenylalanine, the CDR3 covers 12 amino acids. Only CDR3 DNA remains: 36 bases, in frame from the first base. The germline V gene sets CDR1 to SQVTM and CDR2 to ANQGSEA. The healthy control group was made up of around 38 blood donors, and the Finnish Red Cross blood service supplied their buffy coats. All TCR-sequenced material derived from peripheral blood: patient blood samples and healthy donor buffy coats. Peripheral blood mononuclear cells were isolated by Ficoll-Hypaque gradient centrifugation. CD4+ cells were magnetically purified from the buffy coats of healthy controls. Genomic DNA was extracted using the Gentra Puregene Cell and Tissue kit, and a Qubit 2.0 fluorometer was used to quantify it. TCRbeta rearrangements were sequenced from genomic DNA using the immunoSEQ assay at survey resolution. As for the authors' bioinformatics: In the TCR sequencing data, the lowest productive clonotype frequency that could be detected was 2.59 x 10-5. Only productive TCRbeta rearrangements, meaning sequences that were complete and in-frame, were kept for the analyses. The clonality of each sample was calculated as Simpson clonality in the immunoSEQ Analyzer version 3.0. Clones were grouped by frequency into very rare, small, medium, large (1-20%) or hyperexpanded (>20%) categories. Generation probabilities were estimated with OLGA 1.2.3, V-gene circos plots were generated with VDJtools, specificities were searched for in VDJdb, and CDR3 motifs were identified with GLIPH. TCRdb mirrors the immuneACCESS table, restricted to in-frame sequences. Some clones are absent from its copies; in checked studies, under half trace to an unresolved V gene, and the reason for the others is unknown. The D gene and trimming were derived from the DNA, and the V and J assignments and clone size from that table. The sample table records about 31,000 clones; around 80% of these occur just once. Clones ranked in the top ten supply approximately 6.4% of the sample.

General study outcomes and caveats: Compared with healthy CD4+ repertoires, CD4-sorted patient repertoires appeared more clonal, and this difference remained even after the putative leukemic clones were removed. Main leukemic clonotypes were private to each patient, although 25% to 30% appeared at low frequency in other patients' non-leukemic repertoires. The data were not HLA-matched, and the higher clonality in CD4+ T-LGLL than in CD8+ T-LGLL could be due to the relatively small sample size. TRBV06-family usage was enriched among the top patient clones (8/27) compared with healthy controls (2/35).

This TCR was sampled from a human donor in good health. The rearranged segments are TRBV29-1 and TRBJ2-2; the D region possibly corresponds to TRBD2 (5 bases align). The sequenced sample was CD4+ T cells from blood buffy coats. The nucleotide sequence reads as follows: TGCAGCACATTGGGAGACACCGGGGAGCTGTTTTTT. It specifies CSTLGDTGELFF.